These T cell receptor beta chains were read from a single sample in a study of blood T cell repertoires in COVID-19. Here immunoSEQ multiplex PCR was the method, and the copy in TCRdb shows in-frame clones only, minus some. The sample includes 450,000 or so clones, approximately 90% of them seen just once. Material for sequencing was peripheral blood. The receptors shown here come from a man aged 18 to 30 with COVID-19, enrolled during active disease. The CDR3 runs from the conserved cysteine through the conserved F or W. The D gene is left open where the match is weak. Expanded clones get a size class; other rows say once, few or many, or leave the size out.

J gene,D gene,V gene,clone size,CDR3 protein,CDR3 DNA
TRBJ2-7,.,TRBV6-5,.,CASSLGVPYEQYF,TGTGCCAGCAGCCTGGGAGTCCCCTACGAGCAGTACTTC
TRBJ2-2,.,TRBV19,.,CASSAPGRTNTGELFF,TGTGCCAGTAGTGCCCCAGGCAGGACGAACACCGGGGAGCTGTTTTTT
TRBJ2-4,.,TRBV11-3,.,CASSYRENIQYF,TGTGCCAGCAGCTACCGCGAAAACATTCAGTACTTC
TRBJ2-7,.,TRBV7-2,.,CASSPYRDILEQYF,TGTGCCAGCAGCCCGTACCGGGACATCCTCGAGCAGTACTTC
TRBJ1-5,.,TRBV3-1/TRBV3-2,.,CASSSGLLNQPQHF,TGTGCCAGCAGCTCGGGACTACTCAATCAGCCCCAGCATTTT
TRBJ1-2,.,TRBV13,.,CASSLSYRGGYTF,TGTGCCAGCAGCTTATCGTATCGGGGTGGCTACACCTTC
TRBJ2-2,TRBD1,TRBV7-9,.,CASTGADRANTGELFF,TGTGCCAGCACAGGGGCCGACAGGGCGAACACCGGGGAGCTGTTTTTT
TRBJ2-2,TRBD2,TRBV6-6,once,CASSPTSGGGELFF,TGTGCCAGCAGTCCGACTAGCGGGGGTGGGGAGCTGTTTTTT
TRBJ2-1,.,TRBV27,.,CASSFPGGYNEQFF,TGTGCCAGCAGTTTCCCCGGGGGTTACAATGAGCAGTTCTTC
TRBJ1-2,.,TRBV30,.,CAWSLTRGDGYTF,TGTGCCTGGAGTCTAACCCGCGGGGATGGCTACACCTTC
TRBJ1-2,.,TRBV18,.,CASSPLGHADYGYTF,TGTGCCAGCTCACCACTTGGACACGCCGACTATGGCTACACCTTC
TRBJ1-2,.,TRBV2,.,CASSEDRSYGYTF,TGTGCCAGCAGTGAAGACAGAAGCTATGGCTACACCTTC
TRBJ1-2,.,TRBV27,.,CASSSDPQETLNYGYTF,TGTGCCAGCAGTTCAGACCCACAGGAGACCCTTAACTATGGCTACACCTTC
TRBJ2-6,TRBD2,TRBV10-2,.,CASSETLAGPGLGANVLTF,TGCGCCAGCAGTGAGACGCTAGCGGGGCCAGGTCTCGGGGCCAACGTCCTGACTTTC
TRBJ1-2,.,TRBV24-1,.,CATSNGGGGGYTF,TGTGCCACCAGTAATGGAGGAGGTGGCGGCTACACCTTC
TRBJ2-3,TRBD2,TRBV5-1,.,CASRLADSTDTQYF,TGCGCCAGCAGACTAGCGGATAGCACAGATACGCAGTATTTT
TRBJ2-1,TRBD2,TRBV11-2,.,CASSWTRGTDEQFF,TGTGCCAGCAGCTGGACTAGGGGTACAGATGAGCAGTTCTTC
TRBJ2-1,.,TRBV24-1,.,CATSEPGGNNEQFF,TGTGCCACCAGTGAACCAGGGGGGAACAATGAGCAGTTCTTC
TRBJ2-7,.,TRBV7-6,few,CASSRSQGDEQYF,TGTGCCAGCAGCCGTTCACAGGGTGACGAGCAGTACTTC
TRBJ1-1,.,TRBV7-3,.,CASSFKGGRNTEAFF,TGTGCCAGCAGCTTTAAGGGGGGGCGGAACACTGAAGCTTTCTTT
TRBJ2-1,TRBD2,TRBV5-8,.,CASSLDSGGAHEQFF,TGTGCCAGCAGCTTGGATAGCGGGGGGGCTCATGAGCAGTTCTTC
TRBJ2-7,.,TRBV11-2,.,CASSLGANDYEQYF,TGTGCCAGCAGCCTCGGAGCGAACGACTACGAGCAGTACTTC
TRBJ2-1,.,TRBV5-1,once,CASSLREISNEQFF,TGCGCCAGCAGCTTGCGGGAGATAAGTAATGAGCAGTTCTTC
TRBJ2-7,.,TRBV6-1,.,CASSEQGGGSYEQYF,TGTGCCAGCAGTGAACAGGGAGGGGGCTCCTACGAGCAGTACTTC
TRBJ2-3,TRBD1,TRBV6-5,.,CASSYSKGQGTDTQYF,TGTGCCAGCAGTTACTCGAAGGGACAGGGGACAGATACGCAGTATTTT
TRBJ2-5,TRBD1,TRBV3-1/TRBV3-2,.,CASSPGTGWETQYF,TGTGCCAGCAGCCCCGGGACAGGGTGGGAGACCCAGTACTTC
TRBJ2-3,.,TRBV18,.,CASSLAAYFTQYF,TGTGCCAGCTCACTAGCAGCTTACTTTACGCAGTATTTT
TRBJ2-6,.,TRBV5-1,.,CASSRGIPGANVLTF,TGCGCCAGCAGCCGGGGTATTCCTGGGGCCAACGTCCTGACTTTC
TRBJ2-1,TRBD1,TRBV5-1,.,CASSSRDRVNNEQFF,TGCGCCAGCAGCTCCCGGGACAGGGTCAACAATGAGCAGTTCTTC
TRBJ1-6,.,TRBV5-1,.,CASSYSGSLNSPLHF,TGCGCCAGCAGCTATTCCGGGTCCTTGAATTCACCCCTCCACTTT
TRBJ2-3,TRBD2,TRBV7-6,.,CASSSPSGGAQDTQYF,TGTGCCAGCAGCTCACCTAGCGGGGGGGCGCAAGATACGCAGTATTTT
TRBJ1-4,TRBD1,TRBV12-3/TRBV12-4,.,CASTGTGGGKLFF,TGTGCCAGCACTGGGACAGGGGGCGGAAAACTGTTTTTT
TRBJ1-1,TRBD1,TRBV9,few,CASSPQTGVAEAFF,TGTGCCAGCAGCCCCCAAACAGGGGTAGCTGAAGCTTTCTTT
TRBJ2-2,TRBD2,TRBV3-1/TRBV3-2,.,CASINAGTRGTGELFF,TGTGCCAGCATTAACGCCGGGACTAGGGGGACCGGGGAGCTGTTTTTT